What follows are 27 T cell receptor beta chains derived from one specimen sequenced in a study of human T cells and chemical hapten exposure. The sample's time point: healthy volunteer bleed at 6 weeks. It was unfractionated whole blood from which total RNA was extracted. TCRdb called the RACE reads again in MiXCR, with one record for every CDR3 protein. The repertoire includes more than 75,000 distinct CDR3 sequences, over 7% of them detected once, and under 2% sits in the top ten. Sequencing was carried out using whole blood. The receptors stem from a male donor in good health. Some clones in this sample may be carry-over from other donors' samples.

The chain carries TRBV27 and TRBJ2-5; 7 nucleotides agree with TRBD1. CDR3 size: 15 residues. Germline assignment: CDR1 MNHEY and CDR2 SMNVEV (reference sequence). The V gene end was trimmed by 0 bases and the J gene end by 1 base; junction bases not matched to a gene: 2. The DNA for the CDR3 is TGTGCCAGCAGTTTATCGACAGGGATCCAAGAGACCCAGTACTTC. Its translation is CASSLSTGIQETQYF.

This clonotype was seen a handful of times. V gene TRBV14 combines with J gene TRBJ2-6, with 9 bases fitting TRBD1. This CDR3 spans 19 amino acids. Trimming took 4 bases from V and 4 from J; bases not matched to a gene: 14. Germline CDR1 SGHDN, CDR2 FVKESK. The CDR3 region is CASSPSRTQGAPGANVLTF. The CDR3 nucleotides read TGTGCCAGCAGCCCCAGTCGTACACAGGGGGCGCCCGGGGCCAACGTCCTGACTTTC.

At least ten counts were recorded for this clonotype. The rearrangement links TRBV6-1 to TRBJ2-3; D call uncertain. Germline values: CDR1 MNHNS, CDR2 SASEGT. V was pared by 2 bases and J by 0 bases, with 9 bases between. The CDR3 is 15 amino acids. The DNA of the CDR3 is TGTGCCAGCAGTGAAAACACGGTTAGCACAGATACGCAGTATTTT. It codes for CASSENTVSTDTQYF.

Here the CDR3 DNA reads TGTGCCAGCAGGGAACTAGGATTGCGGGGCACAGATACGCAGTATTTT. The encoded protein is CASRELGLRGTDTQYF. The chain is built from TRBV5-4 and TRBJ2-3; possibly TRBD2 for D (5 bases). The germline V gene encodes CDR1 SGHNT and CDR2 YYREEE (reference sequence). V dropped 5 bases and J dropped 1 base, with 17 bases sitting between them. The CDR3 loop spans 16 amino acids.

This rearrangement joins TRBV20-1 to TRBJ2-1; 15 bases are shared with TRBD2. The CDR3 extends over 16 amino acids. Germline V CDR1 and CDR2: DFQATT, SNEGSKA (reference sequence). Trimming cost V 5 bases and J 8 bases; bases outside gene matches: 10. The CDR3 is CSAHRTSGRADDEQFF. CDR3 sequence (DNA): TGCAGTGCTCATCGGACTAGCGGGAGGGCCGACGATGAGCAGTTCTTC.

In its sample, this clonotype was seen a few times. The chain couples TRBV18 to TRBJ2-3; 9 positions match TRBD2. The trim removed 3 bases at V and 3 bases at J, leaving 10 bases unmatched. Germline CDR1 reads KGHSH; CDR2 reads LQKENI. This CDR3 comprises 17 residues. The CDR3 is CASSPKKLAGQTDTQYF. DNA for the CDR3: TGTGCCAGCTCACCCAAGAAGCTAGCGGGGCAGACAGATACGCAGTATTTT. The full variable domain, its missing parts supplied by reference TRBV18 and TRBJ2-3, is NAGVMQNPRHLVRRRGQEARLRCSPMKGHSHVYWYRQLPEEGLKFMVYLQKENIIDESGMPKERFSAEFPKEGPSILRIQQVVRGDSAAYFCASSPKKLAGQTDTQYFGPGTRLTVL.

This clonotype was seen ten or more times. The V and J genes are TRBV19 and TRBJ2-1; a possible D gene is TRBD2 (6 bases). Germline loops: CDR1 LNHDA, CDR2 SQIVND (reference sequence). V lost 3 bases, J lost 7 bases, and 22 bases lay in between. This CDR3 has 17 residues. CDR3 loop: CASSMREGSGLGNEQFF. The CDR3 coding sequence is TGTGCCAGTAGTATGCGGGAAGGGAGTGGTTTGGGGAATGAGCAGTTCTTC.

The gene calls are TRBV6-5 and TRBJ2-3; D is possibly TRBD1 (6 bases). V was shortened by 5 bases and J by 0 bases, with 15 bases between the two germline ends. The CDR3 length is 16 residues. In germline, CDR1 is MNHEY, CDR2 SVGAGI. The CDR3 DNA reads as TGTGCCAGCAGTCCCCCGACAGGCCCGAGCACAGATACGCAGTATTTT. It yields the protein CASSPPTGPSTDTQYF.

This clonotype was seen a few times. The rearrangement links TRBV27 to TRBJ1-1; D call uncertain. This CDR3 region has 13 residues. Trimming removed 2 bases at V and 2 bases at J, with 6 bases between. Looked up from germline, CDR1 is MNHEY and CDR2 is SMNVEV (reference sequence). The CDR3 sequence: CASSLVKNTEAFF. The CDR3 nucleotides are TGTGCCAGCAGTTTAGTCAAAAACACTGAAGCTTTCTTT.

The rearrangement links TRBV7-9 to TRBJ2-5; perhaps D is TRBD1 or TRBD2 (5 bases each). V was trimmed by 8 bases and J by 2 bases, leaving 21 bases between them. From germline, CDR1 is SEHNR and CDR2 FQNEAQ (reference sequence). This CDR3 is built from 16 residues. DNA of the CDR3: TGTGCCAGCGCAGATCGCATAGGGACGTCTCAAGAGACCCAGTACTTC. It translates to CASADRIGTSQETQYF.

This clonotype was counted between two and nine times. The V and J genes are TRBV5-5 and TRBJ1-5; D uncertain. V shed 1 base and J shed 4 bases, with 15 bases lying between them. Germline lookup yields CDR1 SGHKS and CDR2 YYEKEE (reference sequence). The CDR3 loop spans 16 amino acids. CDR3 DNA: TGTGCCAGCAGCTTGTCCGCCGAGACCCAAAATCAGCCCCAGCATTTT. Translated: CASSLSAETQNQPQHF. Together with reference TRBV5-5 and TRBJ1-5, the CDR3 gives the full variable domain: DAGVTQSPTHLIKTRGQQVTLRCSPISGHKSVSWYQQVLGQGPQFIFQYYEKEERGRGNFPDRFSARQFPNYSSELNVNALLLGDSALYLCASSLSAETQNQPQHFGDGTRLSIL.

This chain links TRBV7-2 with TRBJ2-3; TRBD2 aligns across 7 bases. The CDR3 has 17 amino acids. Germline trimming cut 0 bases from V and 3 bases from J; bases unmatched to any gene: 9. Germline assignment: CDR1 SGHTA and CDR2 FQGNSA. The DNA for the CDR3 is TGTGCCAGCAGCTTAGCGCCTAGCGGTATTGGTACAGATACGCAGTATTTT. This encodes CASSLAPSGIGTDTQYF.

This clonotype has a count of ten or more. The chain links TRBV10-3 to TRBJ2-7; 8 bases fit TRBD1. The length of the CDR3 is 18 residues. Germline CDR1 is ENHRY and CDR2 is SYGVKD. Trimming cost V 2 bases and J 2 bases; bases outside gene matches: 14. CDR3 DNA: TGTGCCATCAGTGAGATGCCCCTCCGGCAGGGGGCTGCCTACGAGCAGTACTTC. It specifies CAISEMPLRQGAAYEQYF.

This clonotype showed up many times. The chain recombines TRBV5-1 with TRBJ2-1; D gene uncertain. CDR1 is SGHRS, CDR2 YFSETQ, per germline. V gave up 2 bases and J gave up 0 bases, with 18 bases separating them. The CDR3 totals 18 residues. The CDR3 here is CASSFDLQSRFSYNEQFF. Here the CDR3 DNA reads TGCGCCAGCAGCTTTGACTTACAGTCCCGATTCTCCTACAATGAGCAGTTCTTC.

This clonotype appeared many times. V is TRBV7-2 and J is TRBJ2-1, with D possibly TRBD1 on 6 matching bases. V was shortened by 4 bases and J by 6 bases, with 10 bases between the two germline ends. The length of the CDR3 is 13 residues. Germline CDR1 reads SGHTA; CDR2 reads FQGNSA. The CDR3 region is CASSSRGGNEQFF. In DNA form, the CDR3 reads TGTGCCAGCAGCTCCCGAGGGGGCAATGAGCAGTTCTTC.

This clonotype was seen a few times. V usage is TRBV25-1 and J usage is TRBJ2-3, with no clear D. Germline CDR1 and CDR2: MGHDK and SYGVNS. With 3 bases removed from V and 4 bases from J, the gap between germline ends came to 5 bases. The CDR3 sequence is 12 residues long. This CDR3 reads CASSEVADTQYF. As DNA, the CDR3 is TGTGCCAGCAGTGAGGTTGCAGATACGCAGTATTTT.

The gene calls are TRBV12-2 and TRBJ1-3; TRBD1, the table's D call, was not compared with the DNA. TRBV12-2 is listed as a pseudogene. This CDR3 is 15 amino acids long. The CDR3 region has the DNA TGTGCAAGTCGCTTCGGACAGGGAGGAGGAAACACCATATATTTT. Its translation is CASRFGQGGGNTIYF.

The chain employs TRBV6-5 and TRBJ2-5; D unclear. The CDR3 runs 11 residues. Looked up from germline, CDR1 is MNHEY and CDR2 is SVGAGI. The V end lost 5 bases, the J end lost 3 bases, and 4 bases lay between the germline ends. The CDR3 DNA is TGTGCCAGCAGTCAAGAAGAGACCCAGTACTTC. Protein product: CASSQEETQYF.

CDR3 in amino acids: CSATTAASTDTQYF. CDR3 DNA sequence: TGCAGTGCTACGACCGCAGCTAGCACAGATACGCAGTATTTT. The V gene is TRBV20-1, the J gene TRBJ2-3, with D uncertain. Germline CDR1 is DFQATT and CDR2 is SNEGSKA (reference sequence). This CDR3 has 14 amino acids. Trimming took 4 bases from V and 0 from J, leaving 11 bases between them.

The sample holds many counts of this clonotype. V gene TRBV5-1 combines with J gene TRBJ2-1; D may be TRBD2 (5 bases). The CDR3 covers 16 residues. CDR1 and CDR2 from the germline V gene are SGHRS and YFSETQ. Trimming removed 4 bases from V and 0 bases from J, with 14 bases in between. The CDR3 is CASSPRAASSYNEQFF. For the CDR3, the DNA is TGCGCCAGCAGCCCGCGAGCGGCGAGCTCCTACAATGAGCAGTTCTTC.

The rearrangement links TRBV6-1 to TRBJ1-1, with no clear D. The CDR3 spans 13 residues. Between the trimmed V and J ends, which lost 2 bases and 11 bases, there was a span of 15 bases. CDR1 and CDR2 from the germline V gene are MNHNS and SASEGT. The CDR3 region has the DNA TGTGCCAGCAGTGAAAGTCAACAGACCACGGCTTTCTTT. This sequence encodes CASSESQQTTAFF.

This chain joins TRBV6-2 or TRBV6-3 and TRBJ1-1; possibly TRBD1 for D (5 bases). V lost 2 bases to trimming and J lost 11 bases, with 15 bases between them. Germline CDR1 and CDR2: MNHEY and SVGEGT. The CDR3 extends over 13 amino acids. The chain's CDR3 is CASSYVVTGGAFF. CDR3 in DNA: TGTGCCAGCAGTTACGTTGTTACAGGAGGGGCTTTCTTT.

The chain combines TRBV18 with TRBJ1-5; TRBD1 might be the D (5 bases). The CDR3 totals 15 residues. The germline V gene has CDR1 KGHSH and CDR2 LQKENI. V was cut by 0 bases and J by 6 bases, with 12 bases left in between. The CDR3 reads CASSPPGGESQPQHF. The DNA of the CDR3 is TGTGCCAGCTCACCACCGGGGGGGGAGAGTCAGCCCCAGCATTTT.

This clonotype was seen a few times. CDR3 coding DNA: TGTGCCAGCAGTTACTCGCGCGGGAATGAGCAGTTCTTC. As protein: CASSYSRGNEQFF. The chain links TRBV6-2 or TRBV6-3 to TRBJ2-1; tentative D call: TRBD2 (5 bases). Germline values: CDR1 MNHEY, CDR2 SVGEGT. This CDR3 comprises 13 residues. The V end lost 0 bases, the J end lost 7 bases, and 7 bases lay between the germline ends.

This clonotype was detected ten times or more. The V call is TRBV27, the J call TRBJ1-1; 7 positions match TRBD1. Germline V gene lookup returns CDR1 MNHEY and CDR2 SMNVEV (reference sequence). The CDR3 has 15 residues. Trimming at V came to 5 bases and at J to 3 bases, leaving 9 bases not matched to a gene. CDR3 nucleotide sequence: TGTGCCAGCAGTCTAGAGACAGGGCCCTACACTGAAGCTTTCTTT. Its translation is CASSLETGPYTEAFF.

CDR3 in amino acids: CASRSPTGTEAFF. The CDR3 DNA reads as TGTGCCAGCAGGTCCCCTACCGGGACTGAAGCTTTCTTT. The chain employs TRBV27 and TRBJ1-1; no clear D. Germline CDR1 MNHEY, CDR2 SMNVEV (reference sequence). CDR3 size: 13 residues. Trimming removed 6 bases at V and 5 bases at J, with 13 bases between.

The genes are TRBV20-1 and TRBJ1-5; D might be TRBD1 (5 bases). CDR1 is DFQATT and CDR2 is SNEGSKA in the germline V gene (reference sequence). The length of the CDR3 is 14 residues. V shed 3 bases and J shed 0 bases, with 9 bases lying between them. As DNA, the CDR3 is TGCAGTGCTAGTCTGGGGGATAGCAATCAGCCCCAGCATTTT. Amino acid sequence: CSASLGDSNQPQHF.